The 10 T cell receptor beta chains in this list originate from one sample, sequenced in a study of blood T cells in healthy people across ages. The use of a sample-barcoded 5' primer and a J-beta primer mix characterized a second PCR of 7 to 11 cycles. TCRdb used MiXCR to reprocess the 5' RACE reads, holding one entry per CDR3 protein. The sample carries fewer than 950,000 distinct CDR3 sequences, 40% to 65% recorded once. Sequenced input: blood. These receptors were taken from a man of 80 years or more in good health.

This clonotype was observed a handful of times. The rearrangement joins TRBV5-1 to TRBJ2-3; D is perhaps TRBD1 or TRBD2 (6 bases each). V was cut by 4 bases and J by 14 bases, with 29 bases left in between. The CDR3 has 16 residues. The germline V gene encodes CDR1 SGHRS and CDR2 YFSETQ. The DNA of the CDR3 is TGCGCCAGCAGCACTGGGGGCAGCAGCGGGCACAGATACGCGTATTTT. Amino acid sequence: CASSTGGSSGHRYAYF.

The V gene is TRBV6-2 or TRBV6-3, the J gene TRBJ1-5; possible D gene TRBD1, 5 bases. Germline loops: CDR1 MNHEY, CDR2 SVGEGT. V dropped 2 bases and J dropped 6 bases, with 17 bases sitting between them. The CDR3 is 16 residues long. The CDR3 DNA sequence: TGTGCCAGCAGTTACGGGGGACGGGGTTTTAGTCAGCCCCAGCATTTT. It encodes CASSYGGRGFSQPQHF.

This clonotype was detected only a few times. V is TRBV20-1 and J is TRBJ1-5, with D unclear. Per germline, CDR1 DFQATT and CDR2 SNEGSKA (reference sequence). The CDR3 runs to 15 residues. The V and J ends lost 7 bases and 1 base respectively, with 17 bases between them. The CDR3 DNA is TGCAGTGTTGGGCCGGCCCTCCCGAGCAATCAGCCCCAGCATTTT. Translating it yields CSVGPALPSNQPQHF.

This rearrangement joins TRBV24-1 to TRBJ2-5; TRBD2 matches at 7 bases. The ends lost 3 bases at V and 13 bases at J; junction bases unmatched: 25. The length of the CDR3 is 18 residues. The germline gives CDR1 KGHDR, CDR2 SFDVKD. CDR3 region: CATSDPARASGVYNERYF. Here the CDR3 DNA reads TGTGCCACCAGTGATCCCGCCCGGGCTAGCGGAGTTTACAATGAGCGGTACTTC.

This clonotype has only a few counts. The rearrangement uses TRBV4-1 and TRBJ1-2; D is unclear. There are 14 residues in the CDR3. CDR1 is MGHRA, CDR2 YSYEKL, per germline. V gave up 1 base and J gave up 10 bases, with 16 bases separating them. The CDR3 here is CASSQGPSRNFYTF. In nucleotides, the CDR3 is TGCGCCAGCAGCCAAGGCCCCTCCAGAAATTTCTACACCTTC.

This clonotype was detected a few times. The rearrangement uses TRBV20-1 and TRBJ1-5; 7 bases match TRBD1. Germline V CDR1 and CDR2: DFQATT, SNEGSKA (reference sequence). Germline trimming cut 0 bases from V and 2 bases from J; bases unmatched to any gene: 4. The CDR3 runs 15 residues. CDR3 residues: CSAREHGQGNQPQHF. CDR3 DNA sequence: TGCAGTGCTAGAGAACATGGACAGGGCAATCAGCCCCAGCATTTT.

This chain links TRBV9 with TRBJ1-6; D possibly corresponds to TRBD1 (5 bases). This CDR3 is 16 amino acids long. V dropped 2 bases and J dropped 7 bases, with 16 bases sitting between them. Per germline, CDR1 SGDLS and CDR2 YYNGEE. CDR3 sequence (DNA): TGTGCCAGCAGCGTCGGGGGATCAGGGAGGAATTCACCCCTCCACTTT. The encoded protein is CASSVGGSGRNSPLHF.

The sample holds a few counts of this clonotype. The chain is built from TRBV6-5 and TRBJ2-3; 14 bases are shared with TRBD2. J was trimmed by 14 bases and V by 0 bases; bases with no gene match: 16. Germline CDR1 and CDR2: MNHEY and SVGAGI. This CDR3 comprises 18 residues. CDR3 residues: CASSYSTGLAGAERYAYF. CDR3 coding DNA: TGTGCCAGCAGTTACTCAACGGGACTAGCGGGAGCGGAAAGATACGCGTATTTT.

Comments on this clonotype: Mismatch with germline at one junction end may stem from a read error. V is TRBV2 and J is TRBJ2-5, with 12 bases aligning to TRBD2. The length of the CDR3 is 15 residues. CDR1 is SNHLY, CDR2 FYNNEI, per germline. CDR3 sequence: CASSILAGGQGTQYF. The CDR3 coding sequence is TGTGCCAGCAGCATACTAGCGGGGGGACAAGGGACCCAGTACTTC.

This clonotype has more than one count but fewer than ten. CDR3 nucleotide sequence: TGTGCCAGCAGCTCTGACGACAAACCCTACGAGCAGTACTTC. Its translation is CASSSDDKPYEQYF. The chain uses TRBV21-1 and TRBJ2-7. TRBV21-1 represents a pseudogene. The CDR3 length is 14 residues.